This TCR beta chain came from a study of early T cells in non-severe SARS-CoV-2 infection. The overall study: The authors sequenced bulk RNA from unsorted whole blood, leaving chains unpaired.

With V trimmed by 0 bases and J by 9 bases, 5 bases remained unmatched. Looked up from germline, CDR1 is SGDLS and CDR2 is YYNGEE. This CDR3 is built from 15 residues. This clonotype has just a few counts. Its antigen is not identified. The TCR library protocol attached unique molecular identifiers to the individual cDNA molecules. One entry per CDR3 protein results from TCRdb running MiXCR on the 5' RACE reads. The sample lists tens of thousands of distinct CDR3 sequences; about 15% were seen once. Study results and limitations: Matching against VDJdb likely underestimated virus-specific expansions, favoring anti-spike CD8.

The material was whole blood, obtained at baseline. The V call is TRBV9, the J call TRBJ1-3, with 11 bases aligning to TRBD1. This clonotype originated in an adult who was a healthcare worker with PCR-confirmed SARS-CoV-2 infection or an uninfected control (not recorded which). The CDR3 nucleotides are TGTGCCAGCAGCGTAGGCCCGGGACAGGGGGTCACCATATATTTT. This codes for CASSVGPGQGVTIYF.